The entry below describes one T cell receptor beta chain. Here immunoSEQ multiplex PCR was the method, and the copy in TCRdb shows in-frame clones only, minus some. The sample consists of around 49,000 clones, approximately 89% of them appearing once. This entry comes from a study of control samples from healthy donors and cancer patients. Germline CDR1 MNHNY, CDR2 SVGAGI (reference sequence). The CDR3 covers 13 residues. Trimming shortened V by 4 bases and J by 3 bases, and 10 bases separated the two germline ends. The sample consisted of PBMCs. The chain couples TRBV6-6 to TRBJ2-7; D not certain. The TCR was taken from a man aged 35-49 years with colorectal cancer. The DNA of the CDR3 is TGTGCCAGCAGTTCACATGTCGACTACGAGCAGTACTTC. This sequence encodes CASSSHVDYEQYF.